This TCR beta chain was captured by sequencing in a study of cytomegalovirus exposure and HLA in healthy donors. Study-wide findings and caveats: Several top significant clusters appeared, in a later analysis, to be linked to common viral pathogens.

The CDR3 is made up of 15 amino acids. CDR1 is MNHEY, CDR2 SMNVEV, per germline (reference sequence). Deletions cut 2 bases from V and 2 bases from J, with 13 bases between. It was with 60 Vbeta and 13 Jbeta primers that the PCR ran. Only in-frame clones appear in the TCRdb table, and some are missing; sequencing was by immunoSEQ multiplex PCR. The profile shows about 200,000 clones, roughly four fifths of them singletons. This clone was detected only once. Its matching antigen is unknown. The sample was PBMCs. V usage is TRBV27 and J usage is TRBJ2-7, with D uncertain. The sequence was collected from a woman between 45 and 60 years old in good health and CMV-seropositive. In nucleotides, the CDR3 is TGTGCCAGCAGTTTACGAGGAGTCTCAGCCTACGAGCAGTACTTC. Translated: CASSLRGVSAYEQYF.